Following are 26 T cell receptor beta chains from one sample sequenced in a study of OX40 agonist ivuxolimab in advanced cancers. The repertoire was sequenced with immunoSEQ multiplex PCR; TCRdb's copy has only in-frame clones and lacks some. The sample yields tens of thousands of clones, 85% to 90% seen once. Sample: CD4+ or CD8+ T cells sorted from blood, taken in a trial of the OX40 agonist ivuxolimab. Every receptor here comes from an adult with an advanced solid tumor such as melanoma, head and neck, liver or kidney cancer.

V usage is TRBV6-1 and J usage is TRBJ2-1; no definite D call. Germline loops: CDR1 MNHNS, CDR2 SASEGT. This CDR3 is 12 amino acids long. V was cut by 4 bases and J by 3 bases, with 4 bases left in between. The CDR3 here is CASSGSYNEQFF. As DNA, the CDR3 is TGTGCCAGCAGTGGAAGCTACAATGAGCAGTTCTTC.

The V gene is TRBV27, the J gene TRBJ1-1, with 7 bases aligning to TRBD1. V shed 3 bases, J shed 5 bases, and the junction held 6 bases outside the gene matches. CDR1 is MNHEY, CDR2 SMNVEV, per germline (reference sequence). The CDR3 contains 14 residues. The CDR3 DNA sequence: TGTGCCAGCAGTTTCGAGGGGGCGGGTACTGAAGCTTTCTTT. Its translation is CASSFEGAGTEAFF.

This chain links TRBV28 with TRBJ1-1; no clear D. The CDR3 consists of 14 residues. Trimming took 3 bases from V and 0 from J, leaving 8 bases between them. The V gene's germline CDR1 is MDHEN and CDR2 SYDVKM. The CDR3 coding sequence is TGTGCCAGCAGTTTCGGTGCGATGAACACTGAAGCTTTCTTT. Protein sequence: CASSFGAMNTEAFF.

The chain carries TRBV5-1 and TRBJ2-3; 10 bases align to TRBD2. Trimming removed 0 bases from V and 3 bases from J; junction bases left unmatched: 4. In germline, CDR1 is SGHRS, CDR2 YFSETQ. CDR3 size: 16 residues. The DNA of the CDR3 is TGCGCCAGCAGCTTGGGACTAGCGGGCCCAACAGATACGCAGTATTTT. This translates into CASSLGLAGPTDTQYF. Combining the CDR3 with reference TRBV5-1 and TRBJ2-3 gives the whole variable domain KAGVTQTPRYLIKTRGQQVTLSCSPISGHRSVSWYQQTPGQGLQFLFEYFSETQRNKGNFPGRFSGRQFSNSRSEMNVSTLELGDSALYLCASSLGLAGPTDTQYFGPGTRLTVL.

The chain uses TRBV6-5 and TRBJ2-5; the D gene is possibly TRBD2 (6 bases). This CDR3 comprises 12 residues. Germline V gene data show CDR1 as MNHEY and CDR2 as SVGAGI. V was shortened by 10 bases and J by 4 bases, with 13 bases between the two germline ends. The CDR3 sequence is CATARGRETQYF. CDR3 DNA sequence: TGTGCCACCGCCCGGGGGAGAGAGACCCAGTACTTC.

The rearrangement joins TRBV6-5 to TRBJ2-7; 7 bases map to TRBD1. V lost 7 bases to trimming and J lost 0 bases; unmatched junction nucleotides: 9. Germline loops: CDR1 MNHEY, CDR2 SVGAGI. This CDR3 contains 15 residues. The CDR3 loop reads CASNRGTAISYEQYF. DNA for the CDR3: TGTGCCAGCAATAGGGGGACAGCCATCTCCTACGAGCAGTACTTC.

The chain combines TRBV7-2 with TRBJ2-2, with 7 bases fitting TRBD1. Germline V gene lookup returns CDR1 SGHTA and CDR2 FQGNSA. The CDR3 has 17 amino acids. Trimming at V came to 2 bases and at J to 1 base, leaving 7 bases not matched to a gene. The CDR3 sequence: CASSLNPTGMNTGELFF. The CDR3 coding sequence is TGTGCCAGCAGCTTAAACCCGACAGGGATGAACACCGGGGAGCTGTTTTTT.

The CDR3 reads CASRVTSGSNEQFF. The CDR3, as DNA: TGCGCCAGCAGGGTGACTAGCGGGAGCAATGAGCAGTTCTTC. The V gene is TRBV5-1, the J gene TRBJ2-1, with TRBD2 identical over 12 bases. CDR1 and CDR2 from the germline V gene are SGHRS and YFSETQ. The ends lost 5 bases at V and 6 bases at J; junction bases unmatched: 3. There are 14 residues in the CDR3.

This clone was seen just once. CDR3 sequence: CASSQDRDYYNEQFF. The CDR3 DNA follows: TGTGCCAGCAGCCAAGATCGGGACTATTACAATGAGCAGTTCTTC. This rearrangement joins TRBV14 to TRBJ2-1, with TRBD2 matching over 7 bases. CDR1 is SGHDN and CDR2 is FVKESK in the germline V gene. J lost 4 bases, V lost 0 bases, and 3 bases had no gene match. This CDR3 contains 15 residues. The full variable domain, with the rest looked up from reference TRBV14 and TRBJ2-1, is EAGVTQFPSHSVIEKGQTVTLRCDPISGHDNLYWYRRVMGKEIKFLLHFVKESKQDESGMPNNRFLAERTGGTYSTLKVQPAELEDSGVYFCASSQDRDYYNEQFFGPGTRLTVL.

The rearrangement joins TRBV5-4 to TRBJ1-5; 7 nucleotides line up with TRBD1. After removal of 4 bases from V and 7 bases from J, the junction contained 2 bases not matched to a gene. Germline lookup yields CDR1 SGHNT and CDR2 YYREEE (reference sequence). The CDR3 is 12 amino acids. The CDR3 region is CASSRQGQPQHF. Here the CDR3 DNA reads TGTGCCAGCAGCCGACAGGGACAGCCCCAGCATTTT.

This chain uses TRBV2 with TRBJ2-3, with D hard to call. Germline CDR1 SNHLY, CDR2 FYNNEI. This CDR3 spans 14 amino acids. The V end lost 6 bases, the J end lost 1 base, and 11 bases lay between the germline ends. Here the CDR3 DNA reads TGTGCCAGCAGGGCATACCTGGGCACAGATACGCAGTATTTT. It yields the protein CASRAYLGTDTQYF.

The V gene is TRBV28, the J gene TRBJ2-3; TRBD1 matches 9 bases. The CDR3 spans 15 residues. Germline V gene data show CDR1 as MDHEN and CDR2 as SYDVKM. V was clipped by 5 bases and J by 4 bases; unmatched bases: 7. CDR3 residues: CASSGTGRGPDTQYF. CDR3 sequence (DNA): TGTGCCAGCAGTGGGACAGGGAGGGGCCCAGATACGCAGTATTTT.

V is TRBV4-1 and J is TRBJ2-3; D gene uncertain. V lost 0 bases and J lost 2, with 6 bases in between. Germline V gene lookup returns CDR1 MGHRA and CDR2 YSYEKL. The length of the CDR3 is 14 residues. CDR3: CASSQDRNTDTQYF. DNA for the CDR3: TGCGCCAGCAGCCAAGATCGCAACACAGATACGCAGTATTTT.

The chain has TRBV5-5 and TRBJ2-7; TRBD1 matches at 8 bases. The trim removed 3 bases at V and 7 bases at J, leaving 9 bases unmatched. Per germline, CDR1 SGHKS and CDR2 YYEKEE (reference sequence). The CDR3 consists of 14 residues. As DNA, the CDR3 is TGTGCCAGCAGCTCAGGGGGCCTTCCAGAGGAGCAGTACTTC. Protein sequence: CASSSGGLPEEQYF.

This clone was seen only a few times. CDR3 bases: TGTGCCAGCAGCCAAGACGGTGAAGCTTTCTTT. The encoded protein is CASSQDGEAFF. The chain couples TRBV4-2 to TRBJ1-1; the D is unclear. V shed 0 bases and J shed 7 bases, with 3 bases lying between them. This CDR3 has 11 residues. Germline V gene sequence: CDR1 LGHNA, CDR2 YNFKEQ.

The rearrangement uses TRBV5-1 and TRBJ2-1; D is undetermined. This CDR3 comprises 14 residues. Between the trimmed V and J ends, which lost 2 bases and 9 bases, there was a span of 15 bases. The germline CDR1 and CDR2 sequences are SGHRS and YFSETQ. The chain's CDR3 is CASSFGETHTEQFF. The CDR3 nucleotides read TGCGCCAGCAGCTTCGGAGAGACCCACACTGAGCAGTTCTTC.

The chain has TRBV5-1 and TRBJ2-2; 7 nucleotides line up with TRBD1. The CDR3 spans 14 residues. Germline V gene data show CDR1 as SGHRS and CDR2 as YFSETQ. V lost 4 bases and J lost 3; bases outside the gene matches: 3. CDR3 coding DNA: TGCGCCAGCAGCCCCGACAGGGACACCGGGGAGCTGTTTTTT. Its translation: CASSPDRDTGELFF.

The chain has TRBV27 and TRBJ2-1, with D perhaps matching TRBD2 (5 bases). This CDR3 is 13 amino acids long. V was cut by 5 bases and J by 9 bases, with 14 bases left in between. Germline loops: CDR1 MNHEY, CDR2 SMNVEV (reference sequence). In DNA, the CDR3 is TGTGCCAGCAGTCACGCGCGGGCTGGTGAGCAGTTCTTC. It translates to CASSHARAGEQFF.

Here the CDR3 DNA reads TGTGCCAGCAGCCGGGACCCGGACAATCAGCCCCAGCATTTT. Protein product: CASSRDPDNQPQHF. V gene TRBV5-5 combines with J gene TRBJ1-5; D possibly corresponds to TRBD1 (5 bases). The CDR3 covers 14 residues. CDR1 SGHKS and CDR2 YYEKEE come from the germline V gene (reference sequence). The germline V and J ends were trimmed by 4 bases and 3 bases, with 11 bases remaining between them. The full variable domain, rest sourced from reference TRBV5-5 and TRBJ1-5, is DAGVTQSPTHLIKTRGQQVTLRCSPISGHKSVSWYQQVLGQGPQFIFQYYEKEERGRGNFPDRFSARQFPNYSSELNVNALLLGDSALYLCASSRDPDNQPQHFGDGTRLSIL.

The CDR3 here is CASSPRLAGATDTQYF. CDR3 bases: TGTGCCAGCAGCCCCAGACTAGCGGGAGCCACAGATACGCAGTATTTT. This sequence joins TRBV7-2 and TRBJ2-3; 12 nucleotides agree with TRBD2. Trimming at V came to 5 bases and at J to 2 bases, leaving 5 bases not matched to a gene. Germline CDR1 reads SGHTA; CDR2 reads FQGNSA. This CDR3 region has 16 residues.

This clone has only one observation. The rearrangement uses TRBV7-3 and TRBJ2-1; D is unclear. The CDR3 runs 14 residues. Deletions cut 1 base from V and 5 bases from J, with 9 bases between. Germline lookup yields CDR1 SGHTA and CDR2 FQGTGA. The CDR3 DNA follows: TGTGCCAGCAGCTTAATGGCGAGAGACAATGAGCAGTTCTTC. Protein product: CASSLMARDNEQFF.

This chain uses TRBV2 with TRBJ2-5, with no clear D. The J call may be in error: the DNA end matches TRBJ2-7 better. CDR3 length: 13 amino acids. In germline, CDR1 is SNHLY, CDR2 FYNNEI. CDR3 sequence (DNA): TGTGCCAGCAGTGCCGTCACAGTCTACGAGCAGTACTTC. It yields the protein CASSAVTVYEQYF.

This clone was counted a single time. At one boundary the junction diverges from the germline segment, which might be a read error. CDR3 nucleotides: TGCGCCAGCAGCCAAGGGACTAGCGGAACCGGGGAGCTGTTTTTT. Amino acids: CASSQGTSGTGELFF. The rearrangement links TRBV5-5 to TRBJ2-2, with TRBD2 matching 11 bases. The CDR3 consists of 15 residues. CDR1 and CDR2 from the germline V gene are SGHKS and YYEKEE (reference sequence).

The CDR3 region is CASSLGDRGLDEQYF. As DNA, the CDR3 is TGCGCCAGCAGCTTGGGGGACAGGGGTTTGGACGAGCAGTACTTC. The chain links TRBV5-1 to TRBJ2-7, with 10 bases fitting TRBD1. The V segment lost 0 bases and the J segment 5 bases; nucleotides outside the gene matches: 5. This CDR3 has 15 residues. Germline-derived CDR1 and CDR2 are SGHRS and YFSETQ.

The V call is TRBV5-6, the J call TRBJ1-3, with a tentative D call TRBD1 (6 bases). Trimming left V 3 bases short and J 6 bases short, with 13 bases between. CDR1 and CDR2 from the germline V gene are SGHDT and YYEEEE. The CDR3 runs to 14 residues. The DNA of the CDR3 is TGTGCCAGCAGCTATCGGACAGCCCTAAACACCATATATTTT. Amino acid sequence: CASSYRTALNTIYF.

The V gene is TRBV7-2, the J gene TRBJ1-1, with D hard to call. CDR1 and CDR2 (germline): SGHTA, FQGNSA. The CDR3 has 16 amino acids. V was pared by 1 base and J by 3 bases, with 15 bases between. CDR3: CASSLVSGGGDTEAFF. CDR3 in DNA: TGTGCCAGCAGCTTAGTATCGGGAGGTGGGGACACTGAAGCTTTCTTT.